A single sample gave rise to the 25 T cell receptor beta chains below, sequenced in a study of shared clonotypes between healthy human individuals. Sequencing used immunoSEQ multiplex PCR; TCRdb keeps in-frame clones, though not all of them. This sample yields approximately 530,000 clones, of which 95% to 97% are seen a single time; about 0.059% belongs to the top ten. Sequencing used naive CD4+ T cells sorted from blood. Subset indicated: CD45RA+ positively selected. The receptors here all came from a woman aged 25 to 39 in good health.

This clone appeared once. The chain employs TRBV5-1 and TRBJ2-5, with D perhaps matching TRBD1 (5 bases). The DNA end lines up better with TRBJ2-7; the J call may be wrong. This CDR3 region has 15 residues. Germline V CDR1 and CDR2: SGHRS, YFSETQ. The CDR3 sequence: CASSPNPTGTYEQYF. The CDR3 DNA is TGCGCCAGCAGCCCTAACCCTACAGGTACCTACGAGCAGTACTTC.

The chain links TRBV28 to TRBJ1-1; D possibly corresponds to TRBD1 (6 bases). Germline values: CDR1 MDHEN, CDR2 SYDVKM. Trimming took 3 bases from V and 1 from J, leaving 9 bases between them. This CDR3 is built from 14 residues. The CDR3 loop is CASSFGGRNTEAFF. DNA for the CDR3: TGTGCCAGCAGTTTCGGGGGCAGGAACACTGAAGCTTTCTTT.

The chain joins TRBV25-1 to TRBJ2-5, with 7 bases matching TRBD2. Matching the DNA end better, TRBJ2-7 makes the J call doubtful. Germline CDR1 and CDR2: MGHDK and SYGVNS. The CDR3 sequence is 16 residues long. CDR3 in DNA: TGTGCCAGCAGTGCCTCCCCCGGGGACTATTCCTACGAGCAGTACTTC. Translated: CASSASPGDYSYEQYF.

This chain uses TRBV27 with TRBJ1-5; maybe TRBD1 (5 bases). The germline V gene has CDR1 MNHEY and CDR2 SMNVEV (reference sequence). There are 15 residues in the CDR3. Trimming removed 4 bases at V and 0 bases at J, with 10 bases between. In nucleotides, the CDR3 is TGTGCCAGCAGTTGGGGAGGGGATAGCAATCAGCCCCAGCATTTT. Translated, it gives CASSWGGDSNQPQHF.

The chain is built from TRBV27 and TRBJ2-7; 9 nucleotides agree with TRBD2. This CDR3 has 15 residues. V shed 10 bases, J shed 3 bases, and the junction held 13 bases outside the gene matches. Per germline, CDR1 MNHEY and CDR2 SMNVEV (reference sequence). The CDR3 protein is CATGWGEREVYEQYF. CDR3 nucleotide sequence: TGTGCCACCGGTTGGGGCGAGCGGGAGGTCTACGAGCAGTACTTC.

This clone was picked up one time. V usage is TRBV5-5 and J usage is TRBJ1-1, with a tentative D call TRBD1 (6 bases). The V and J ends lost 2 bases and 4 bases respectively, with 12 bases between them. Germline V gene lookup returns CDR1 SGHKS and CDR2 YYEKEE (reference sequence). The CDR3 consists of 14 residues. In DNA, the CDR3 is TGTGCCAGCAGCTTAATGTCAGGGGTCACTGAAGCTTTCTTT. Its protein product is CASSLMSGVTEAFF. Combining the CDR3 with reference TRBV5-5 and TRBJ1-1 gives the whole variable domain DAGVTQSPTHLIKTRGQQVTLRCSPISGHKSVSWYQQVLGQGPQFIFQYYEKEERGRGNFPDRFSARQFPNYSSELNVNALLLGDSALYLCASSLMSGVTEAFFGQGTRLTVV.

This clone was found once. This chain connects TRBV29-1 to TRBJ2-2; TRBD2 matches 7 bases. Trimming took 4 bases from V and 7 from J; bases not matched to a gene: 3. Per the germline V gene, CDR1 is SQVTM and CDR2 is ANQGSEA. The CDR3 length is 12 residues. This CDR3 is CSVGGEGGELFF. In nucleotides, the CDR3 is TGCAGCGTTGGCGGGGAGGGCGGGGAGCTGTTTTTT.

The rearrangement links TRBV7-8 to TRBJ2-2, with unresolved D. Trimming took off 2 bases at V and 0 bases at J, with 10 bases between the two ends. The CDR3 is 16 amino acids. CDR1 and CDR2 from the germline V gene are SGHVS and FQNEAQ. CDR3 nucleotide sequence: TGTGCCAGCAGCTTATATGTAAACGCGAACACCGGGGAGCTGTTTTTT. It translates to CASSLYVNANTGELFF.

The chain couples TRBV5-1 to TRBJ2-2; the match to TRBD1 covers 8 bases. The trim removed 0 bases at V and 3 bases at J, leaving 4 bases unmatched. The germline gives CDR1 SGHRS, CDR2 YFSETQ. The CDR3 length is 16 residues. For the CDR3, the DNA is TGCGCCAGCAGCTTGGCAGGGGGCGCGGACACCGGGGAGCTGTTTTTT. Protein product: CASSLAGGADTGELFF.

V is TRBV21-1 and J is TRBJ2-1; the table's TRBD2 call for D was not verified on the DNA. TRBV21-1 is a pseudogene. The CDR3 runs to 15 residues. This chain's CDR3 is CASTILAAPSDEQFF. For the CDR3, the DNA is TGTGCCAGCACCATTCTAGCGGCCCCCTCCGACGAGCAGTTCTTC.

The chain couples TRBV2 to TRBJ2-5, with 10 bases that match TRBD1. The DNA matches TRBJ2-7 better at its end, which makes the J call doubtful. The CDR3 consists of 14 residues. Germline CDR1 and CDR2: SNHLY and FYNNEI. The CDR3 DNA follows: TGTGCCAGCAGTGGGGGGACAGGGGATTACGAGCAGTACTTC. Amino acids: CASSGGTGDYEQYF.

This chain uses TRBV18 with TRBJ2-2, with TRBD1 as a possible D gene (6 bases). From germline, CDR1 is KGHSH and CDR2 LQKENI. The CDR3 runs 14 residues. The V gene lost 3 bases and the J gene lost 1 base, with 6 bases spanning the gap. DNA for the CDR3: TGTGCCAGCTCACCGGACAGGAACACCGGGGAGCTGTTTTTT. It encodes CASSPDRNTGELFF.

The genes are TRBV27 and TRBJ2-4; TRBD1 matches at 8 bases. This CDR3 is 15 amino acids long. Germline trimming cut 5 bases from V and 3 bases from J; bases unmatched to any gene: 6. Germline-derived CDR1 and CDR2 are MNHEY and SMNVEV (reference sequence). Here the CDR3 reads CASSVRGPDKNIQYF. In nucleotides, the CDR3 is TGTGCCAGCAGTGTCAGGGGGCCAGACAAAAACATTCAGTACTTC.

V and J are TRBV5-1 and TRBJ2-2; 9 bases agree with TRBD1. V dropped 4 bases and J dropped 3; count of bases not matched to a gene: 7. The CDR3 is 16 residues long. The V gene's germline CDR1 is SGHRS and CDR2 YFSETQ. Written as DNA, the CDR3 is TGCGCCAGCAGCGCCGCCGGGACAGGGTACACCGGGGAGCTGTTTTTT. This sequence encodes CASSAAGTGYTGELFF.

In DNA, the CDR3 is TGCGCCAGCAGCTCAGGAGTGTGGGTTAGCCGAGTAGAGACCCAGTACTTC. Translating it yields CASSSGVWVSRVETQYF. This rearrangement joins TRBV5-1 to TRBJ2-5; D ambiguous. CDR3 length equals 17 residues. Per germline, CDR1 SGHRS and CDR2 YFSETQ. Trimming removed 3 bases from V and 4 bases from J, with 22 bases in between.

J is TRBJ1-1 and V is TRBV9; TRBD1 aligns across 9 bases. The trim removed 4 bases at V and 5 bases at J, leaving 3 bases unmatched. CDR1 and CDR2 (germline): SGDLS, YYNGEE. The CDR3 has 13 amino acids. CDR3 DNA sequence: TGTGCCAGCAGCAACAGGGGGCCGACTGAAGCTTTCTTT. It translates to CASSNRGPTEAFF. Full variable domain (remainder filled in from reference TRBV9 and TRBJ1-1): DSGVTQTPKHLITATGQRVTLRCSPRSGDLSVYWYQQSLDQGLQFLIQYYNGEERAKGNILERFSAQQFPDLHSELNLSSLELGDSALYFCASSNRGPTEAFFGQGTRLTVV.

V is TRBV5-1 and J is TRBJ2-7, with TRBD1 identical over 7 bases. V was pared by 0 bases and J by 1 base, with 4 bases of the junction left unmatched. This CDR3 comprises 15 residues. Germline CDR1 SGHRS, CDR2 YFSETQ. CDR3 sequence: CASSLETGNSYEQYF. CDR3 nucleotides: TGCGCCAGCAGCTTGGAGACAGGGAATTCCTACGAGCAGTACTTC.

The count of this clone is one. The chain has TRBV2 and TRBJ1-2; no firm D call. The CDR3 extends over 13 amino acids. Trimming cost V 5 bases and J 8 bases, with 15 bases left between them. Germline V CDR1 and CDR2: SNHLY, FYNNEI. CDR3 region: CASSLKGGIGYTF. In nucleotides, the CDR3 is TGTGCCAGCAGTCTCAAGGGCGGTATAGGCTACACCTTC. Full variable domain (missing parts from reference TRBV2 and TRBJ1-2): EPEVTQTPSHQVTQMGQEVILRCVPISNHLYFYWYRQILGQKVEFLVSFYNNEISEKSEIFDDQFSVERPDGSNFTLKIRSTKLEDSAMYFCASSLKGGIGYTFGSGTRLTVV.

To note about this clone: The same CDR3 can be traced to other DNA sequences in this sample. The chain recombines TRBV7-9 with TRBJ2-7; unclear D gene. The CDR3 loop spans 11 amino acids. Between the trimmed V and J ends, which lost 5 bases and 1 base, there was a span of 3 bases. Germline CDR1 SEHNR, CDR2 FQNEAQ (reference sequence). CDR3 nucleotide sequence: TGTGCCAGCAGCCTATCCTACGAGCAGTACTTC. This gives the protein CASSLSYEQYF.

This clone came up once. This chain uses TRBV28 with TRBJ1-2, with no clear D. From germline, CDR1 is MDHEN and CDR2 SYDVKM. This CDR3 has 13 residues. The germline V and J ends were trimmed by 4 bases and 2 bases, with 8 bases remaining between them. CDR3: CASSSTENYGYTF. CDR3 nucleotide sequence: TGTGCCAGCAGTTCGACGGAAAACTATGGCTACACCTTC.

This sequence joins TRBV28 and TRBJ1-1; D is unresolved. V lost 11 bases and J lost 4, with 14 bases in between. This CDR3 contains 12 residues. Germline V gene data show CDR1 as MDHEN and CDR2 as SYDVKM. CDR3 in DNA: TGTGCCGCGAAATCCCCAGGCACTGAAGCTTTCTTT. The encoded protein is CAAKSPGTEAFF.

J is TRBJ2-7 and V is TRBV18; perhaps TRBD2 as D (7 bases). The length of the CDR3 is 14 residues. Germline lookup yields CDR1 KGHSH and CDR2 LQKENI. The V and J ends lost 6 bases and 3 bases respectively, with 15 bases between them. This CDR3 is CASSPPGGRYEQYF. The CDR3 DNA reads TGTGCCAGCTCCCCCCCCGGGGGGCGCTACGAGCAGTACTTC.

Points on this clone: This sample includes further DNA sequences coding for the same CDR3. The chain is built from TRBV6-1 and TRBJ2-7, with unresolved D. Per the germline V gene, CDR1 is MNHNS and CDR2 is SASEGT. Trimming stripped 0 bases from V and 4 bases from J, with 7 bases between. The CDR3 extends over 13 amino acids. In nucleotides, the CDR3 is TGTGCCAGCAGTGAAGCTGACGGATACGAGCAGTACTTC. This sequence encodes CASSEADGYEQYF.

The chain links TRBV7-9 to TRBJ2-3, with TRBD2 identical over 10 bases. Unmatched junction bases numbered 13, after V lost 5 bases and J lost 5 bases. The CDR3 has 17 residues. CDR1 is SEHNR, CDR2 FQNEAQ, per germline (reference sequence). The CDR3, as DNA: TGTGCCAGCAGCCCCGGCGCTGTAGCGGGAGGCGTAGATACGCAGTATTTT. Amino acids: CASSPGAVAGGVDTQYF.

This chain links TRBV13 with TRBJ1-5; D is ambiguous. CDR3 length: 15 residues. Trimming removed 1 base at V and 4 bases at J, with 11 bases between. Germline assignment: CDR1 PRHDT and CDR2 FYEKMQ (reference sequence). As DNA, the CDR3 is TGTGCCAGCAGCTTAGCCGGGATCGAGAATCAGCCCCAGCATTTT. Its protein is CASSLAGIENQPQHF.